These T cell receptor beta chains were read from a single sample in a study of Tregs in tolerant kidney transplant recipients. This table comes from immunoSEQ multiplex PCR, and its TCRdb copy is limited to in-frame clones, with some not included. The sample lists 110,000 or so clones; around nine tenths were seen once. The source material was CD4+ T cells from blood. The receptors shown here come from a human donor in good health. Each CDR3 is given without its conserved first and last residue.

CDR3 protein	V gene	J gene
ASSGMSNQPQH	TRBV19	TRBJ1-5
ASSPETGGRTEAF	TRBV5-1	TRBJ1-1
ASSLAFSGGQETQY	TRBV7-7	TRBJ2-5
ASSQDRFTSGSVSDTQY	TRBV4-1	TRBJ2-3
ASRVGQNYGYT	TRBV2	TRBJ1-2
ASSSHRGPNNEQF	TRBV7-9	TRBJ2-1
ASSEFGTSRHTQY	TRBV2	TRBJ2-3
ASSLAGSSGEKLF	TRBV18	TRBJ1-4
ATDSVSGNTIY	TRBV19	TRBJ1-3
ASSSVHRGISYEQY	TRBV5-6	TRBJ2-7
SVEAPASYEQY	TRBV29-1	TRBJ2-7
ASSRTSGGAGYEQF	TRBV19	TRBJ2-1
ATKLGTPDTQY	TRBV19	TRBJ2-3
ASSPKGPYEQY	TRBV7-9	TRBJ2-7
SVERASGGGEQY	TRBV29-1	TRBJ2-7
ASSYSGGQGNYGYT	TRBV6-6	TRBJ1-2
ASSLETVGRHRGYEQY	TRBV5-1	TRBJ2-7
ASSLVPGETQY	TRBV5-1	TRBJ2-5
SPAIFDRGHIDTEAF	TRBV27	TRBJ1-1
AWTEGNVGTQY	TRBV30	TRBJ2-5